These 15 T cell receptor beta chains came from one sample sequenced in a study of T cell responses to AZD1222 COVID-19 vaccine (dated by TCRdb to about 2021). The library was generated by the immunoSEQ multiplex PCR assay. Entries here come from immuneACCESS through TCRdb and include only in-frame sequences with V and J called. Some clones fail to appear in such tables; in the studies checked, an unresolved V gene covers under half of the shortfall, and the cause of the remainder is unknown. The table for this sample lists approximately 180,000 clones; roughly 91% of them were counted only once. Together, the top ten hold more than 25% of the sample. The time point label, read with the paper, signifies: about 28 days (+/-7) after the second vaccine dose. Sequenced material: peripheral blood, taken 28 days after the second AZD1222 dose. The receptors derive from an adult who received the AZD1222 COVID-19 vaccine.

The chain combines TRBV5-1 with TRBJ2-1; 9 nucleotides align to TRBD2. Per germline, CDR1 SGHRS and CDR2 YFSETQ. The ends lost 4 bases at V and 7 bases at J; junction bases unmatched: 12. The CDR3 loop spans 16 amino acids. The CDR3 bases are TGCGCCAGCAGCAAGGCAGGCGGGAGGGCTTCGAATGAGCAGTTCTTC. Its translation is CASSKAGGRASNEQFF.

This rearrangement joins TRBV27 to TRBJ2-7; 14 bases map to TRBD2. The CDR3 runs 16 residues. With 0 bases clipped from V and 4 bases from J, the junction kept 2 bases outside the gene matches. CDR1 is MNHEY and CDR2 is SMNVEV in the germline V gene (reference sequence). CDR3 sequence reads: CASSLSRTSGRYEQYF. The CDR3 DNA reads TGTGCCAGCAGTTTATCAAGGACTAGCGGGAGGTACGAGCAGTACTTC.

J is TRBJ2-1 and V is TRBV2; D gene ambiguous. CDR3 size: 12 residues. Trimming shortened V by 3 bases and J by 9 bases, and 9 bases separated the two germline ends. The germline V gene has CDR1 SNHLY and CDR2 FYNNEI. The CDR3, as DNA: TGTGCCAGCAGTGACAGCTTTGGTGAGCAGTTCTTC. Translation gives CASSDSFGEQFF. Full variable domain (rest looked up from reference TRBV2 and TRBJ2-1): EPEVTQTPSHQVTQMGQEVILRCVPISNHLYFYWYRQILGQKVEFLVSFYNNEISEKSEIFDDQFSVERPDGSNFTLKIRSTKLEDSAMYFCASSDSFGEQFFGPGTRLTVL.

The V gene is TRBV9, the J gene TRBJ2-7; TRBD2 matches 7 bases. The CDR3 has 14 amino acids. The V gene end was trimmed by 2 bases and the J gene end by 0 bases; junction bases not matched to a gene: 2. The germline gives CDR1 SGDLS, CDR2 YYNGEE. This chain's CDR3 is CASSVGGSSYEQYF. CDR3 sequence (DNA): TGTGCCAGCAGCGTCGGGGGGAGCTCCTACGAGCAGTACTTC.

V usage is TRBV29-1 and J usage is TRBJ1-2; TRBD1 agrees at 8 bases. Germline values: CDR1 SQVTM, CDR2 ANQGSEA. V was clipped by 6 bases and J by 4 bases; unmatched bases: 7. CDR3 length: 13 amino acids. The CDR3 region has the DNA TGCAGCGTAGACAGGGGACAGGCCTATGGCTACACCTTC. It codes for CSVDRGQAYGYTF.

CDR3 DNA: TGTGCCAGCAGCTGGACAGGGCGAACTAGCGGGAGGACAGATACGCAGTATTTT. Residues: CASSWTGRTSGRTDTQYF. This chain connects TRBV9 to TRBJ2-3, with TRBD2 matching 12 bases. Germline V gene sequence: CDR1 SGDLS, CDR2 YYNGEE. The CDR3 loop spans 18 amino acids. V shed 4 bases and J 3 bases; nucleotides not matched to a gene: 12.

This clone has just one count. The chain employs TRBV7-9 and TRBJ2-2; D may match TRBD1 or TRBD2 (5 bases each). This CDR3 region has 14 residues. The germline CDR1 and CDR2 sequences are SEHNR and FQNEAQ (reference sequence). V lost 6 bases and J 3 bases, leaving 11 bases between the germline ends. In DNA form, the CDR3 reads TGTGCCAGCAGGTTCATGGGGGACACCGGGGAGCTGTTTTTT. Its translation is CASRFMGDTGELFF.

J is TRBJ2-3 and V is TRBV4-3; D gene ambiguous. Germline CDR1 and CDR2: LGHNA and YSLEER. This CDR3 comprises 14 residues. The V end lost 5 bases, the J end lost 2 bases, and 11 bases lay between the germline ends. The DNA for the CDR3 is TGCGCCAGCAGCTCCGGTCCGCTCACAGATACGCAGTATTTT. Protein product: CASSSGPLTDTQYF.

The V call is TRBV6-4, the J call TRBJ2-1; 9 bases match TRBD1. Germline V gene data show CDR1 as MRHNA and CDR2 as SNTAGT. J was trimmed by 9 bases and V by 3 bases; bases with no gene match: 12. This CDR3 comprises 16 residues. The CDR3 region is CASSESGTGRAGEQFF. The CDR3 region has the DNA TGTGCCAGCAGTGAATCCGGGACAGGGAGGGCTGGTGAGCAGTTCTTC.

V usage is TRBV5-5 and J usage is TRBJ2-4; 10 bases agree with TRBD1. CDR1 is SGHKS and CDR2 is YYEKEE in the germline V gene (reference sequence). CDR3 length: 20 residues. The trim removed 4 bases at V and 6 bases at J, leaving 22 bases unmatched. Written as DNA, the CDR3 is TGTGCCAGCAGCCGCTGGGGGACAGGGGCGGTTAGCGGGATGGGAAACATTCAGTACTTC. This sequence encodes CASSRWGTGAVSGMGNIQYF.

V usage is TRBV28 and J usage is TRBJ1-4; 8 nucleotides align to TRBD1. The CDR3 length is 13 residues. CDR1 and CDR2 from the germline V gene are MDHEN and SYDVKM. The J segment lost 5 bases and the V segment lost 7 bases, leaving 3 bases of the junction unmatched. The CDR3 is CASNQGANEKLFF. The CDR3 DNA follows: TGTGCCAGCAATCAGGGGGCGAATGAAAAACTGTTTTTT.

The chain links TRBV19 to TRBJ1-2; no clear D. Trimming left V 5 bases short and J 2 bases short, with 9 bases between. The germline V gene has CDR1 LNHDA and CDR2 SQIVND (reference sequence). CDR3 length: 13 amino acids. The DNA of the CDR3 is TGTGCCAGTAGTTTCACTGACAACTATGGCTACACCTTC. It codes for CASSFTDNYGYTF. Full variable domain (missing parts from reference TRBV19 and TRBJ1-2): DGGITQSPKYLFRKEGQNVTLSCEQNLNHDAMYWYRQDPGQGLRLIYYSQIVNDFQKGDIAEGYSVSREKKESFPLTVTSAQKNPTAFYLCASSFTDNYGYTFGSGTRLTVV.

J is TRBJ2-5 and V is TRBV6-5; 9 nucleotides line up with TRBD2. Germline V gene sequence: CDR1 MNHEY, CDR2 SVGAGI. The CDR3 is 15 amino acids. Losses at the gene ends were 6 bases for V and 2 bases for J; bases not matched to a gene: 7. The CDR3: CASRTILAGQETQYF. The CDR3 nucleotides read TGTGCCAGCAGAACTATTCTAGCGGGACAAGAGACCCAGTACTTC.

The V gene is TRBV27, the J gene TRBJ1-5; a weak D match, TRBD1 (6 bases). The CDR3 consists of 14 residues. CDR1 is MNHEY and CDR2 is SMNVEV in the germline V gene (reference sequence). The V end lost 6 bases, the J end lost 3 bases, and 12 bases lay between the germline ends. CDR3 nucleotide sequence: TGTGCCAGCAGGAGGACAGTGGTCAATCAGCCCCAGCATTTT. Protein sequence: CASRRTVVNQPQHF.

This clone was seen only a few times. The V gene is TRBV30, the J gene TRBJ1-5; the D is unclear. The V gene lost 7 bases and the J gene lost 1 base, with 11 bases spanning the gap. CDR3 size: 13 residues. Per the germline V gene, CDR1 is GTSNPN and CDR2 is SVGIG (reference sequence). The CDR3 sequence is CAYDTQSNQPQHF. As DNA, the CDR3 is TGTGCCTACGACACCCAAAGCAATCAGCCCCAGCATTTT.